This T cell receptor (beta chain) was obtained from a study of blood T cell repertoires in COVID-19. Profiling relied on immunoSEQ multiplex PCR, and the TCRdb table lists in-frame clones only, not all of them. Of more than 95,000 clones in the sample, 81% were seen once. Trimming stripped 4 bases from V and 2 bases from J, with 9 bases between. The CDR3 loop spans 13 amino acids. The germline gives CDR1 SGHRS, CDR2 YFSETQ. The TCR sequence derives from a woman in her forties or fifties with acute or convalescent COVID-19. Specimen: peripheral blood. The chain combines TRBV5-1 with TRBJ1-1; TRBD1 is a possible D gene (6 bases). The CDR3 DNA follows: TGCGCCAGCAGCAGGGACACAAACACTGAAGCTTTCTTT. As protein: CASSRDTNTEAFF.